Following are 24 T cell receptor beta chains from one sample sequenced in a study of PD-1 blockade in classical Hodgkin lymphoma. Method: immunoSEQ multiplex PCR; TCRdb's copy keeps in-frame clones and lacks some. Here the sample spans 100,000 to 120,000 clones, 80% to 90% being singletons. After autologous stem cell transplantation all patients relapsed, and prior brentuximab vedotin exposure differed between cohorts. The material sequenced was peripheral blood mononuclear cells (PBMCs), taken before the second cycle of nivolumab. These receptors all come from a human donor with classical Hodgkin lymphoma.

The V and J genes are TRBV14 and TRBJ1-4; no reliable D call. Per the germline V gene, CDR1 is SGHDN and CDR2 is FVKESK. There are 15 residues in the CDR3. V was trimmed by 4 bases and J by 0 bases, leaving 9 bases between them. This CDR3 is CASSRNGPTNEKLFF. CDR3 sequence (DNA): TGTGCCAGCAGCCGTAATGGGCCAACTAATGAAAAACTGTTTTTT.

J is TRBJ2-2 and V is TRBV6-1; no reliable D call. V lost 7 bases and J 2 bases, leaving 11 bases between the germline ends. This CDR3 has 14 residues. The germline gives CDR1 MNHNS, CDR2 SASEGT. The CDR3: CASKGQANTGELFF. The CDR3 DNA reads TGTGCCAGCAAGGGTCAGGCCAACACCGGGGAGCTGTTTTTT.

The CDR3 sequence: CASSGTGISGNTIYF. Here the CDR3 DNA reads TGTGCCAGCAGTGGGACAGGCATCTCTGGAAACACCATATATTTT. The rearrangement uses TRBV6-1 and TRBJ1-3; TRBD1 matches at 7 bases. Germline V gene lookup returns CDR1 MNHNS and CDR2 SASEGT. This CDR3 spans 15 amino acids. The V and J ends lost 4 bases and 0 bases, in that order; junction bases with no gene match: 3.

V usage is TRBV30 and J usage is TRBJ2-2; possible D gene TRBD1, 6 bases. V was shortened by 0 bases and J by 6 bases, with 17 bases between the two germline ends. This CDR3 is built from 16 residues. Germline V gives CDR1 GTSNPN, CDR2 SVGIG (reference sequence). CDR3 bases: TGTGCCTGGAGTGTGGGTGCAGGGGTGAGGGCCGGGGAGCTGTTTTTT. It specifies CAWSVGAGVRAGELFF.

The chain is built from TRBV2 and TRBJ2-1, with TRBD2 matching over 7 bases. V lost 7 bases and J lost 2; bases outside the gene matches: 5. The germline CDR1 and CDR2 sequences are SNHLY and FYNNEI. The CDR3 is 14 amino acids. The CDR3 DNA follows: TGTGCCAGCAACCCCGGGACTACCTACAATGAGCAGTTCTTC. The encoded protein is CASNPGTTYNEQFF.

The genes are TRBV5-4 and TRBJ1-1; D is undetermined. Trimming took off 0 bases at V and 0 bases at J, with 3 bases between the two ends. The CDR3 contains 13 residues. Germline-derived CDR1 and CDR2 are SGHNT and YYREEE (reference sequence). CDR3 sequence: CASSLDLNTEAFF. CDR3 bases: TGTGCCAGCAGCTTGGATTTGAACACTGAAGCTTTCTTT.

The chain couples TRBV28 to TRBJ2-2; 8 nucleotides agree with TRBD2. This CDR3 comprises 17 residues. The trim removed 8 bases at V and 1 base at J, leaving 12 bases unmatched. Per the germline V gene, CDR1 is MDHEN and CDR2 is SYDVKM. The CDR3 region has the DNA TGTGCCAGCCTTCCACTAGCGGAACTACGGAACACCGGGGAGCTGTTTTTT. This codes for CASLPLAELRNTGELFF.

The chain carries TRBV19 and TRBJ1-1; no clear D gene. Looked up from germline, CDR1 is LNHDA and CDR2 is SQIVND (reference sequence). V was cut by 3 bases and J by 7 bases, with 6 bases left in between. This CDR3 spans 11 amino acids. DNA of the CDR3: TGTGCCAGTAGTATGGGTGTTGAAGCTTTCTTT. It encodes CASSMGVEAFF.

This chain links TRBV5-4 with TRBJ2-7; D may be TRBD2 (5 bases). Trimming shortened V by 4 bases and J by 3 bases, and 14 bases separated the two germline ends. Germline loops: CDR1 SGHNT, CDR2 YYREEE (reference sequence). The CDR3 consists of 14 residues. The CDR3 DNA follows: TGTGCCAGCAGCATTGGGGTCGGGAACTACGAGCAGTACTTC. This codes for CASSIGVGNYEQYF.

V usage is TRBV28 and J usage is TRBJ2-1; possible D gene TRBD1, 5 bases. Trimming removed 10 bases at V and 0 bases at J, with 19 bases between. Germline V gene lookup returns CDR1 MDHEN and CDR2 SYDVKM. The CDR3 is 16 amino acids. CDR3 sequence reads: CANEPLTAASYNEQFF. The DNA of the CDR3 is TGTGCCAACGAACCCCTGACAGCAGCCTCCTACAATGAGCAGTTCTTC.

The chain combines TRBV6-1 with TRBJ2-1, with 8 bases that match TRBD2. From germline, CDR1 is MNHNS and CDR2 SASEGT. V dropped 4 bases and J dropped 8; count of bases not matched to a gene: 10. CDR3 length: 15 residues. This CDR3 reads CASSVGTRGIYEQFF. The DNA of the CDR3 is TGTGCCAGCAGTGTGGGGACTAGGGGCATATATGAGCAGTTCTTC.

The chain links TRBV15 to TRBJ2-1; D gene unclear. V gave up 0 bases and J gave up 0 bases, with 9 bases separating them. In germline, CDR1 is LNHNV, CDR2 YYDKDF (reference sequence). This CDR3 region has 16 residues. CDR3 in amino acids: CATSRDRGSSYNEQFF. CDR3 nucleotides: TGTGCCACCAGCAGAGATAGAGGTAGCTCCTACAATGAGCAGTTCTTC.

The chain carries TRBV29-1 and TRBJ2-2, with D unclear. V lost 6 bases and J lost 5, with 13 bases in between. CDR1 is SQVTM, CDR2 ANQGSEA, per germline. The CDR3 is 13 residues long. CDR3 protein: CSVVDQLTGELFF. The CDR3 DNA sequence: TGCAGCGTAGTCGACCAGTTGACCGGGGAGCTGTTTTTT.

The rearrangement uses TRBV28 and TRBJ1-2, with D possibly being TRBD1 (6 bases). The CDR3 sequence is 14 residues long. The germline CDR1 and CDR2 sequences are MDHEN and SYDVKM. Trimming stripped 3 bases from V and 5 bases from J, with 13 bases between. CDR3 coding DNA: TGTGCCAGCAGTTTTCAGGGGTTGTGGTATGGCTACACCTTC. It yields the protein CASSFQGLWYGYTF.

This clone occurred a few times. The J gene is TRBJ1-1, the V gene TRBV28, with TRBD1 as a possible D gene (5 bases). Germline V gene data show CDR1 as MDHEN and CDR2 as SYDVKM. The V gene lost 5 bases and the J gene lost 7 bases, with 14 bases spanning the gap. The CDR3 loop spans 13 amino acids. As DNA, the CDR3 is TGTGCCAGCAGTGCCAACACAGGCGGTGAAGCTTTCTTT. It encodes CASSANTGGEAFF.

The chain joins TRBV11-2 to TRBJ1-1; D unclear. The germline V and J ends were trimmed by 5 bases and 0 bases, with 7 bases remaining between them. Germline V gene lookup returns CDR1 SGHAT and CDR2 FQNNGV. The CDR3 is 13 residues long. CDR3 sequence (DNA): TGTGCCAGCAGCGCCGGTATGAACACTGAAGCTTTCTTT. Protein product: CASSAGMNTEAFF. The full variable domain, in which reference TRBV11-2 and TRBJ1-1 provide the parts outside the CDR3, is EAGVAQSPRYKIIEKRQSVAFWCNPISGHATLYWYQQILGQGPKLLIQFQNNGVVDDSQLPKDRFSAERLKGVDSTLKIQPAKLEDSAVYLCASSAGMNTEAFFGQGTRLTVV.

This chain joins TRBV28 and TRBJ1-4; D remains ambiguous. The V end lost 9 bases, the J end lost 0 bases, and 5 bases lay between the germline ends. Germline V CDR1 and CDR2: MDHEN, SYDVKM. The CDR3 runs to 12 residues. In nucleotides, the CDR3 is TGTGCCAGTTGGTCAACTAATGAAAAACTGTTTTTT. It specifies CASWSTNEKLFF.

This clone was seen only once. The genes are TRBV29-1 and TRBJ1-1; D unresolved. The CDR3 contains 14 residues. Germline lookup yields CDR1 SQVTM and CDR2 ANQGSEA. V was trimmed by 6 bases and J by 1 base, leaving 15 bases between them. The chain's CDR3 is CSVNPFRENTEAFF. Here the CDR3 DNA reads TGCAGCGTGAACCCCTTTCGGGAGAACACTGAAGCTTTCTTT.

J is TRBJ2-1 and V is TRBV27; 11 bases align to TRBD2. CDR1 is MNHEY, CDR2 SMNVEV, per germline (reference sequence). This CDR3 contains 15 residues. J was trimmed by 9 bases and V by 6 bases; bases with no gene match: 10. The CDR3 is CASSLLAGALSEQFF. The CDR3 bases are TGTGCCAGCAGCCTACTAGCGGGGGCCTTGAGTGAGCAGTTCTTC.

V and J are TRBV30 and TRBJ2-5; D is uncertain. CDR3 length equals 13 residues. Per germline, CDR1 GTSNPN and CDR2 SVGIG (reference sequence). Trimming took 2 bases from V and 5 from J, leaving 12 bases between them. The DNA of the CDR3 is TGTGCCTGGAGTCGGCTAGTGGGGGAGACCCAGTACTTC. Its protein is CAWSRLVGETQYF.

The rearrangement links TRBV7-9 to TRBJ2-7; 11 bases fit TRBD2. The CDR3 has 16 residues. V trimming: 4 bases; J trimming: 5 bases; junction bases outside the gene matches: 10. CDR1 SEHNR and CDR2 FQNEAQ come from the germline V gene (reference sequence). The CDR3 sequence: CASSSRLAGYKNEQYF. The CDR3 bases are TGTGCCAGCAGCTCCAGACTAGCGGGATATAAGAACGAGCAGTACTTC.

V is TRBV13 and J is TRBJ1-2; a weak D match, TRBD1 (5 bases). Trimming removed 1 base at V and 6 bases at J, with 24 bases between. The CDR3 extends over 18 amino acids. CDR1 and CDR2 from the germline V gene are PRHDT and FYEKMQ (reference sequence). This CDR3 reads CASSLEPQRPGLMDGYTF. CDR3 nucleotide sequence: TGTGCCAGCAGCTTAGAACCCCAGCGGCCAGGGCTCATGGATGGCTACACCTTC.

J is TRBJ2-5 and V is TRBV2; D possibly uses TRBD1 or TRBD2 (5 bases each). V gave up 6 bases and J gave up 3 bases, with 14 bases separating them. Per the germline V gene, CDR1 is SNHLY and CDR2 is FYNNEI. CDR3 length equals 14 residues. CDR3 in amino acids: CASSSGANEETQYF. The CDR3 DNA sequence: TGTGCCAGCAGCTCCGGGGCGAATGAAGAGACCCAGTACTTC.

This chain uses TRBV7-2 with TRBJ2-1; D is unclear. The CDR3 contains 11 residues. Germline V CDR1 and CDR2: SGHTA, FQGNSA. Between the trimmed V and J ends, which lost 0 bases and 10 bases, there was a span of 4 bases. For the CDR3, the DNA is TGTGCCAGCAGCTTAGCGCAGGAGCAGTTCTTC. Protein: CASSLAQEQFF.